This entry lists 22 T cell receptor beta chains sequenced from one sample in a study of blood T cell repertoires in COVID-19. Profiling relied on immunoSEQ multiplex PCR, and the TCRdb table lists in-frame clones only, not all of them. This table holds about 360,000 clones, 87% found once. What was sequenced was PBMCs or T cells enriched from blood (not recorded which). These receptors originate from a man in his forties or fifties in a cohort exposed to, infected with or recovered from COVID-19 (not recorded which).

This clone was seen once. CDR3 nucleotides: TGTGCCAGAAGCTTGGCCAAGCAGGGGTTCAATTCACCCCTCCACTTT. Protein: CARSLAKQGFNSPLHF. The chain couples TRBV5-3 to TRBJ1-6, with a possible D match to TRBD1 (6 bases). TRBV5-3 is recorded as an ORF, its role being uncertain. V lost 0 bases, J lost 7 bases, and 14 bases lay in between. The CDR3 sequence is 16 residues long.

The chain couples TRBV27 to TRBJ2-3, with D unclear. V was trimmed by 4 bases and J by 6 bases, leaving 8 bases between them. This CDR3 has 12 residues. In germline, CDR1 is MNHEY, CDR2 SMNVEV (reference sequence). In nucleotides, the CDR3 is TGTGCCAGCAGTTCACCGGGTGATACGCAGTATTTT. Its translation is CASSSPGDTQYF.

As concerns this clone: The sample carries other DNA sequences with the same CDR3. The chain has TRBV2 and TRBJ2-5, with D unclear. V shed 4 bases and J shed 4 bases, with 4 bases lying between them. Germline values: CDR1 SNHLY, CDR2 FYNNEI. The CDR3 is 11 amino acids. The DNA of the CDR3 is TGTGCCAGCAGTGTTCGAGAGACCCAGTACTTC. This sequence encodes CASSVRETQYF.

The chain has TRBV11-2 and TRBJ2-5; 9 bases align to TRBD1. Losses at the gene ends were 2 bases for V and 1 base for J; bases not matched to a gene: 5. CDR1 SGHAT and CDR2 FQNNGV come from the germline V gene. The CDR3 length is 16 residues. The CDR3 here is CASSLPRDRAQETQYF. The CDR3 DNA is TGTGCCAGCAGCTTACCCCGGGACAGGGCCCAAGAGACCCAGTACTTC.

The chain has TRBV7-6 and TRBJ2-7; D possibly corresponds to TRBD2 (5 bases). Looked up from germline, CDR1 is SGHVS and CDR2 is FNYEAQ. The length of the CDR3 is 16 residues. The V end was cut by 6 bases, the J end by 5 bases, with 23 bases between. Here the CDR3 DNA reads TGTGCCAGCAGGGCTACTAGAACTGGGCCTTTGGACGAGCAGTACTTC. Its protein product is CASRATRTGPLDEQYF.

The chain has TRBV19 and TRBJ1-1; D unresolved. This CDR3 has 13 amino acids. From germline, CDR1 is LNHDA and CDR2 SQIVND (reference sequence). The V gene lost 5 bases and the J gene lost 1 base, with 8 bases spanning the gap. CDR3 DNA: TGTGCCAGTAGTGAGAGGGAGAACACTGAAGCTTTCTTT. This codes for CASSERENTEAFF. Together with reference TRBV19 and TRBJ1-1, the CDR3 gives the full variable domain: DGGITQSPKYLFRKEGQNVTLSCEQNLNHDAMYWYRQDPGQGLRLIYYSQIVNDFQKGDIAEGYSVSREKKESFPLTVTSAQKNPTAFYLCASSERENTEAFFGQGTRLTVV.

This clone was found a few times. This chain joins TRBV6-6 and TRBJ2-3; 9 bases fit TRBD1. CDR3 length: 13 amino acids. The V segment lost 7 bases and the J segment 5 bases; nucleotides outside the gene matches: 4. Germline lookup yields CDR1 MNHNY and CDR2 SVGAGI (reference sequence). The CDR3 DNA is TGTGCCAGCACCCGGACAGGGGTAGATACGCAGTATTTT. Translated: CASTRTGVDTQYF.

The CDR3 DNA follows: TGTGCCAGCAGTTTATGGACAGGGGGGGCGTACGAGCAGTACTTC. Translation: CASSLWTGGAYEQYF. The rearrangement joins TRBV27 to TRBJ2-7; 10 nucleotides agree with TRBD1. Trimming cost V 1 base and J 4 bases; bases outside gene matches: 4. Germline lookup yields CDR1 MNHEY and CDR2 SMNVEV (reference sequence). The CDR3 is made up of 15 amino acids.

The chain uses TRBV3-1 (or the pseudogene TRBV3-2) and TRBJ2-5; TRBD2 matches 9 bases. This CDR3 has 18 residues. V shed 4 bases and J 5 bases; nucleotides not matched to a gene: 17. Looked up from germline, CDR1 is LGHDT and CDR2 is YNNKEL (reference sequence). DNA for the CDR3: TGTGCCAGCAGCCGGCGATCAGGGACTAGCAGGGGCGTGGAGACCCAGTACTTC. Encoded protein: CASSRRSGTSRGVETQYF.

A single count supports this clone. The V and J genes are TRBV19 and TRBJ1-1; D unclear. CDR3 length: 13 amino acids. The V and J ends lost 2 bases and 1 base respectively, with 5 bases between them. CDR1 is LNHDA and CDR2 is SQIVND in the germline V gene (reference sequence). CDR3 region: CASSIQANTEAFF. The CDR3 DNA sequence: TGTGCCAGTAGTATACAGGCGAACACTGAAGCTTTCTTT. Combining the CDR3 with reference TRBV19 and TRBJ1-1 gives the whole variable domain DGGITQSPKYLFRKEGQNVTLSCEQNLNHDAMYWYRQDPGQGLRLIYYSQIVNDFQKGDIAEGYSVSREKKESFPLTVTSAQKNPTAFYLCASSIQANTEAFFGQGTRLTVV.

V is TRBV15 and J is TRBJ2-7, with D possibly being TRBD2 (5 bases). Per the germline V gene, CDR1 is LNHNV and CDR2 is YYDKDF (reference sequence). This CDR3 has 15 residues. V dropped 1 base and J dropped 2 bases, with 12 bases sitting between them. CDR3 in DNA: TGTGCCACCAGCAGAGGCACGGGATCTCCCTACGAGCAGTACTTC. Encoded protein: CATSRGTGSPYEQYF. Supplemented by reference TRBV15 and TRBJ2-7, the full variable domain reads DAMVIQNPRYQVTQFGKPVTLSCSQTLNHNVMYWYQQKSSQAPKLLFHYYDKDFNNEADTPDNFQSRRPNTSFCFLDIRSPGLGDTAMYLCATSRGTGSPYEQYFGPGTRLTVT.

This clone was picked up one time. CDR3: CSVELRQESYNEQFF. DNA for the CDR3: TGCAGCGTTGAATTACGGCAGGAATCCTACAATGAGCAGTTCTTC. The chain combines TRBV29-1 with TRBJ2-1; D gene ambiguous. V lost 2 bases and J 1 base, leaving 12 bases between the germline ends. Germline CDR1 SQVTM, CDR2 ANQGSEA. This CDR3 spans 15 amino acids.

The chain combines TRBV30 with TRBJ2-2; 14 nucleotides align to TRBD2. With V trimmed by 4 bases and J by 6 bases, 7 bases remained unmatched. The CDR3 runs 16 residues. From germline, CDR1 is GTSNPN and CDR2 SVGIG (reference sequence). CDR3 sequence: CAWNRGTSGSAGELFF. The CDR3 DNA reads TGTGCCTGGAATCGAGGGACTAGCGGGAGCGCCGGGGAGCTGTTTTTT. Looking up the rest from reference TRBV30 and TRBJ2-2 gives the full variable domain: SQTIHQWPATLVQPVGSPLSLECTVEGTSNPNLYWYRQAAGRGLQLLFYSVGIGQISSEVPQNLSASRPQDRQFILSSKKLLLSDSGFYLCAWNRGTSGSAGELFFGEGSRLTVL.

The genes are TRBV7-2 and TRBJ1-6; perhaps TRBD1 as D (5 bases). CDR1 and CDR2 (germline): SGHTA, FQGNSA. CDR3 length equals 15 residues. With 2 bases removed from V and 4 bases from J, the gap between germline ends came to 9 bases. Here the CDR3 DNA reads TGTGCCAGCAGCTTAAAAACAGGTTATAATTCACCCCTCCACTTT. Translated, it gives CASSLKTGYNSPLHF.

The chain couples TRBV9 to TRBJ2-7, with 11 bases lining up with TRBD2. V trimming: 4 bases; J trimming: 0 bases; junction bases outside the gene matches: 12. CDR3 length: 18 amino acids. Per the germline V gene, CDR1 is SGDLS and CDR2 is YYNGEE. In nucleotides, the CDR3 is TGTGCCAGCAGCCCTGAGACGGGACTAGCGGACAGCTCCTACGAGCAGTACTTC. The encoded protein is CASSPETGLADSSYEQYF.

The chain links TRBV4-1 to TRBJ2-7; TRBD2 might be the D (6 bases). This CDR3 has 16 residues. Germline V CDR1 and CDR2: MGHRA, YSYEKL. V gave up 0 bases and J gave up 2 bases, with 14 bases separating them. The CDR3 DNA is TGCGCCAGCAGCCAAGAACTCCCTAGCGAGGCCTACGAGCAGTACTTC. It translates to CASSQELPSEAYEQYF.

This chain connects TRBV10-3 to TRBJ2-7; TRBD2 is a possible D gene (7 bases). The CDR3 length is 14 residues. V gave up 3 bases and J gave up 3 bases, with 12 bases separating them. Germline-derived CDR1 and CDR2 are ENHRY and SYGVKD. CDR3: CAISERGEGYEQYF. CDR3 in DNA: TGTGCCATCAGTGAAAGGGGGGAGGGCTACGAGCAGTACTTC.

The chain uses TRBV7-7 and TRBJ2-5; the D gene is possibly TRBD1 (6 bases). The CDR3 contains 15 residues. Germline loops: CDR1 SSHAT, CDR2 FNYEAQ (reference sequence). Trimming shortened V by 1 base and J by 5 bases, and 14 bases separated the two germline ends. Written as DNA, the CDR3 is TGTGCCAGCAGCTTAGAGGGGGTTCGTGGGGAGACCCAGTACTTC. Protein product: CASSLEGVRGETQYF.

This chain joins TRBV7-3 and TRBJ1-4; 8 bases match TRBD1. CDR1 and CDR2 from the germline V gene are SGHTA and FQGTGA. V lost 4 bases to trimming and J lost 0 bases; unmatched junction nucleotides: 4. The CDR3 has 16 residues. CDR3 bases: TGTGCCAGCAGCTGCCGGGACAGGCCAACTAATGAAAAACTGTTTTTT. It specifies CASSCRDRPTNEKLFF.

The V gene is TRBV11-2, the J gene TRBJ1-5; weak D call: TRBD1 (6 bases). The V end was cut by 3 bases, the J end by 8 bases, with 11 bases between. Germline CDR1 and CDR2: SGHAT and FQNNGV. The CDR3 is 13 amino acids. CDR3 in amino acids: CASSFTGTKPQHF. The CDR3 bases are TGTGCCAGCAGCTTCACAGGGACTAAGCCCCAGCATTTT. The complete variable domain, with remaining parts taken from reference TRBV11-2 and TRBJ1-5, reads EAGVAQSPRYKIIEKRQSVAFWCNPISGHATLYWYQQILGQGPKLLIQFQNNGVVDDSQLPKDRFSAERLKGVDSTLKIQPAKLEDSAVYLCASSFTGTKPQHFGDGTRLSIL.

The table lists this clone with a count of one. This rearrangement joins TRBV9 to TRBJ2-7; TRBD2 might be the D (6 bases). Germline values: CDR1 SGDLS, CDR2 YYNGEE. Trimming pared 1 base from V and 4 bases from J, leaving 12 bases between. This CDR3 spans 14 amino acids. In DNA, the CDR3 is TGTGCCAGCAGCGTAACCGGGAGTATTTACGAGCAGTACTTC. As protein: CASSVTGSIYEQYF.

The gene calls are TRBV5-1 and TRBJ1-6; no clear D. This CDR3 is 18 amino acids long. Trimming removed 0 bases at V and 0 bases at J, with 13 bases between. CDR1 is SGHRS, CDR2 YFSETQ, per germline. CDR3 sequence reads: CASSLALASSSYNSPLHF. Written as DNA, the CDR3 is TGCGCCAGCAGCTTGGCCTTAGCTTCGAGCTCCTATAATTCACCCCTCCACTTT. The full variable domain, rest sourced from reference TRBV5-1 and TRBJ1-6, is KAGVTQTPRYLIKTRGQQVTLSCSPISGHRSVSWYQQTPGQGLQFLFEYFSETQRNKGNFPGRFSGRQFSNSRSEMNVSTLELGDSALYLCASSLALASSSYNSPLHFGNGTRLTVT.